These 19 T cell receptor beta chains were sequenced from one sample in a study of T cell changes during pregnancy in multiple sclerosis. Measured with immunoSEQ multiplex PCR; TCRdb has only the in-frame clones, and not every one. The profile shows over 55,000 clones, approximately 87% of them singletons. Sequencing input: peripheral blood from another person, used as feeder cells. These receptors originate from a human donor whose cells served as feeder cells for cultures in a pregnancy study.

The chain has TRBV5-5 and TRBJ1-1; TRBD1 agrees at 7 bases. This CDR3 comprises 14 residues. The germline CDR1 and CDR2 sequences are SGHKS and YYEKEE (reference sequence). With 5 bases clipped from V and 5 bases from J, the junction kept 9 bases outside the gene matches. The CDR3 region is CASSPNRGYTEAFF. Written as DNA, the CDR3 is TGTGCCAGCAGTCCGAACAGGGGTTATACTGAAGCTTTCTTT. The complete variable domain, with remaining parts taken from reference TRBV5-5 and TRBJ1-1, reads DAGVTQSPTHLIKTRGQQVTLRCSPISGHKSVSWYQQVLGQGPQFIFQYYEKEERGRGNFPDRFSARQFPNYSSELNVNALLLGDSALYLCASSPNRGYTEAFFGQGTRLTVV.

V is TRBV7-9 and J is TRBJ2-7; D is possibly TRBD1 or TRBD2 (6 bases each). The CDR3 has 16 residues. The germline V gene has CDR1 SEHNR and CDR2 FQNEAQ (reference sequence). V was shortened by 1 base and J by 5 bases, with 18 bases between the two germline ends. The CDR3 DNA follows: TGTGCCAGCAGCTTAGTGGCCGGCAGGGGAGGCCACGAGCAGTACTTC. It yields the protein CASSLVAGRGGHEQYF.

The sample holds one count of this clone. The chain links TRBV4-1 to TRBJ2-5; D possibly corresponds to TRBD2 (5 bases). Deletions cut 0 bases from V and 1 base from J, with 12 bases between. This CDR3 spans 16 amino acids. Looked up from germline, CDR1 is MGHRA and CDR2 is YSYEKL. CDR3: CASSQESRGIQETQYF. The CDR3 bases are TGCGCCAGCAGCCAAGAATCAAGAGGGATCCAAGAGACCCAGTACTTC.

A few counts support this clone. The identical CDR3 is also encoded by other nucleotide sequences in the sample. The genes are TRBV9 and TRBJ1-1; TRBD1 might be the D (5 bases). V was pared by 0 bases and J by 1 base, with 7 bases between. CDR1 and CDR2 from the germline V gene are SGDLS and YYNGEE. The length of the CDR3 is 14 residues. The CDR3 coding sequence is TGTGCCAGCAGCGTAGGAGGGGAGAACACTGAAGCTTTCTTT. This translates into CASSVGGENTEAFF.

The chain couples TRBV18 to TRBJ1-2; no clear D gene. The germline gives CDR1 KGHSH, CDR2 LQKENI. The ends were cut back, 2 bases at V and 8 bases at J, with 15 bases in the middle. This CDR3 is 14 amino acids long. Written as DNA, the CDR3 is TGTGCCAGCTCACCAAGTGACACCCGTCGAGGCTACACCTTC. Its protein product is CASSPSDTRRGYTF.

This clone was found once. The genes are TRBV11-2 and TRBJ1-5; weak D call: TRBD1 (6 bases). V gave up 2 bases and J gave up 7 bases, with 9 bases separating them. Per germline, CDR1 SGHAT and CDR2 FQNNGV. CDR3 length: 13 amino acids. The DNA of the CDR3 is TGTGCCAGCAGCTTAATGGACAGACAGCCCCAGCATTTT. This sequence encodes CASSLMDRQPQHF.

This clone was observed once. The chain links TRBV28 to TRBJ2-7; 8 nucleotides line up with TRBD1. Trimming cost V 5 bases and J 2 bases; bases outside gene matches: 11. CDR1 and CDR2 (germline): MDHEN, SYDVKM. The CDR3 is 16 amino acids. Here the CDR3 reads CASSPLWGDRTYEQYF. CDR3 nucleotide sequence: TGTGCCAGCAGTCCTCTCTGGGGGGACAGGACCTACGAGCAGTACTTC. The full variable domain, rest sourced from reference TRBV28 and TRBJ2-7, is DVKVTQSSRYLVKRTGEKVFLECVQDMDHENMFWYRQDPGLGLRLIYFSYDVKMKEKGDIPEGYSVSREKKERFSLILESASTNQTSMYLCASSPLWGDRTYEQYFGPGTRLTVT.

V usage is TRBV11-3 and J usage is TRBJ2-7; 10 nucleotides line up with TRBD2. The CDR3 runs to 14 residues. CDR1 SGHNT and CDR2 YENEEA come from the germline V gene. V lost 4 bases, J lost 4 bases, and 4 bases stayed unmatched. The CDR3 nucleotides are TGTGCCAGCAGCTCTAGCGGGAGAGCTTACGAGCAGTACTTC. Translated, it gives CASSSSGRAYEQYF.

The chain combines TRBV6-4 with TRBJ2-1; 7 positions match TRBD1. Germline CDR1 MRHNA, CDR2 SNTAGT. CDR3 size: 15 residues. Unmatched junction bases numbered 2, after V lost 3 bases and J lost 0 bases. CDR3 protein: CASSEQGPSYNEQFF. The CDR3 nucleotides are TGTGCCAGCAGTGAACAGGGGCCCTCCTACAATGAGCAGTTCTTC.

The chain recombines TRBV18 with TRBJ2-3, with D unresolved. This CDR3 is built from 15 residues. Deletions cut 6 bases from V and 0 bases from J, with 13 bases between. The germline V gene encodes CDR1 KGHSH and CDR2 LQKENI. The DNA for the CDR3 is TGTGCCAGCTCGACCACGGGCCCAAGCACAGATACGCAGTATTTT. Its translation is CASSTTGPSTDTQYF.

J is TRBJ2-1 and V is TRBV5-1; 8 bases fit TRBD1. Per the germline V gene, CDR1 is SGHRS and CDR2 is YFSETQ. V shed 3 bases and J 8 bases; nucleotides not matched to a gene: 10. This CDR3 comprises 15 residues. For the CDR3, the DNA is TGCGCCAGCAGCTCGACAGGGGTTGGCGAGTATGAGCAGTTCTTC. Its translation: CASSSTGVGEYEQFF.

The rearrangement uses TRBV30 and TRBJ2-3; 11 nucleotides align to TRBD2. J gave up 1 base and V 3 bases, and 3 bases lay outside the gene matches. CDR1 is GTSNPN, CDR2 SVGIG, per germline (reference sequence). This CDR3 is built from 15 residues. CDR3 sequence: CAWSLTSGGTDTQYF. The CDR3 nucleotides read TGTGCCTGGAGCCTGACTAGCGGGGGCACAGATACGCAGTATTTT.

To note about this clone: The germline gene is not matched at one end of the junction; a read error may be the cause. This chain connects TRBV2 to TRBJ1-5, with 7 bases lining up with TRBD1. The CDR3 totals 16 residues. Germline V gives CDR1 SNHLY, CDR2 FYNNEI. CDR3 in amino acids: CASSEGTAYSNQPQHF. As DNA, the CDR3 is TGTGCCAGCAGCGAAGGGACAGCTTATAGCAATCAGCCCCAGCATTTT.

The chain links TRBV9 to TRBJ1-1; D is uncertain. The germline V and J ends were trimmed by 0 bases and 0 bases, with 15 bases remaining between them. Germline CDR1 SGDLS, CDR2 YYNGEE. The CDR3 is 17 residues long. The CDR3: CASSVESLSYMNTEAFF. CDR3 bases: TGTGCCAGCAGCGTAGAATCGCTGTCATACATGAACACTGAAGCTTTCTTT.

CDR3 nucleotides: TGTGCCAGCAGTGAGCTACAGTTTTCGGTGCAGTACTTC. Translation gives CASSELQFSVQYF. The V gene is TRBV6-1, the J gene TRBJ2-7; unclear D gene. The CDR3 spans 13 residues. Germline V gives CDR1 MNHNS, CDR2 SASEGT. V was clipped by 3 bases and J by 9 bases, with 15 bases between them.

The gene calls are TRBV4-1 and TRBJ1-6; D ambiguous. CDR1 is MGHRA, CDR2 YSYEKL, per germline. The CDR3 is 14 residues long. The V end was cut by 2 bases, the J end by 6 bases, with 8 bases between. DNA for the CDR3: TGCGCCAGCAGCCAAAAATGGGCTAATTCACCCCTCCACTTT. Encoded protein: CASSQKWANSPLHF.

The CDR3 nucleotides are TGTGCCAGCAGTCAACCTGGCACAGATACGCAGTATTTT. This gives the protein CASSQPGTDTQYF. This chain uses TRBV6-5 with TRBJ2-3; D uncertain. The CDR3 is 13 residues long. From germline, CDR1 is MNHEY and CDR2 SVGAGI. V was shortened by 5 bases and J by 1 base, with 7 bases between the two germline ends.

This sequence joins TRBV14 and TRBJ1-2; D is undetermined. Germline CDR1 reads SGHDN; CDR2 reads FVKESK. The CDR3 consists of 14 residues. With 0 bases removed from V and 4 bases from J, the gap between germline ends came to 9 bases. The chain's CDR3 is CASSQDLQSYGYTF. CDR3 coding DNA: TGTGCCAGCAGCCAAGATTTACAGAGCTATGGCTACACCTTC.

This CDR3 reads CASSLQRMNTEAFF. The CDR3 DNA sequence: TGCGCCAGCAGCTTACAGAGGATGAACACTGAAGCTTTCTTT. V usage is TRBV5-1 and J usage is TRBJ1-1; D is uncertain. This CDR3 is 14 amino acids long. V was shortened by 2 bases and J by 0 bases, with 8 bases between the two germline ends. Germline V CDR1 and CDR2: SGHRS, YFSETQ. Full variable domain (remainder filled in from reference TRBV5-1 and TRBJ1-1): KAGVTQTPRYLIKTRGQQVTLSCSPISGHRSVSWYQQTPGQGLQFLFEYFSETQRNKGNFPGRFSGRQFSNSRSEMNVSTLELGDSALYLCASSLQRMNTEAFFGQGTRLTVV.